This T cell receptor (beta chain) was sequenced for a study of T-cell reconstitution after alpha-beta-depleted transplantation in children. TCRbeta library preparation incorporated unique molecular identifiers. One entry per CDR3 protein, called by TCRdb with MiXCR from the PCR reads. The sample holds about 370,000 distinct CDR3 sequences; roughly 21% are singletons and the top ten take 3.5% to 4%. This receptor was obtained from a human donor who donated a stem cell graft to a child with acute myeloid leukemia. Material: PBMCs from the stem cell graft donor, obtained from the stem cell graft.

The CDR3 spells CASSSGLAGGGEQYF. The CDR3, as DNA: TGTGCCAGCAGTTCTGGACTAGCGGGAGGAGGTGAGCAGTACTTC. The V call is TRBV7-2, the J call TRBJ2-7, with 14 bases aligning to TRBD2. Germline trimming cut 6 bases from V and 7 bases from J; bases unmatched to any gene: 8. The CDR3 contains 15 residues. Germline CDR1 and CDR2: SGHTA and FQGNSA.